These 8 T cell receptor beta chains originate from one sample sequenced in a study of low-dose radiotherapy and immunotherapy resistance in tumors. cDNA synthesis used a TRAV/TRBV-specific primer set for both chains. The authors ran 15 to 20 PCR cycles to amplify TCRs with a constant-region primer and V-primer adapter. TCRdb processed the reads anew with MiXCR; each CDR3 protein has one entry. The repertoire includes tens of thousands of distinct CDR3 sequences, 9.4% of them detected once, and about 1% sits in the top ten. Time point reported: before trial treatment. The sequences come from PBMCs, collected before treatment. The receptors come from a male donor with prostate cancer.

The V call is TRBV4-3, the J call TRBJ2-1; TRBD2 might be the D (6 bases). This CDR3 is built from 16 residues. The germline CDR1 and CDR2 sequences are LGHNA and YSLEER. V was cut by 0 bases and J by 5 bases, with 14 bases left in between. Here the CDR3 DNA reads TGCGCCAGCAGCCAAGAAAGGACTACTATGGACAATGAGCAGTTCTTC. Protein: CASSQERTTMDNEQFF.

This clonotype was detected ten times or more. CDR3 DNA: TGTGCCACCAGCAGAGGGTTACTAGCACCTACGAGCCAGCAGTACTTC. Its protein is CATSRGLLAPTSQQYF. The chain has TRBV15 and TRBJ2-7; D may be TRBD2 (6 bases). This CDR3 comprises 16 residues. Germline V gene lookup returns CDR1 LNHNV and CDR2 YYDKDF (reference sequence). V lost 1 base, J lost 8 bases, and 21 bases lay in between.

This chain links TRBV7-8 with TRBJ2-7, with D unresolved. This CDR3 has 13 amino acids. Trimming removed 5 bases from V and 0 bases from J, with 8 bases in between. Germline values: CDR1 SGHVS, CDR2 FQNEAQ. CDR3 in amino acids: CASSNPISYEQYF. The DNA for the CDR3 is TGTGCCAGCAGCAATCCCATCTCCTACGAGCAGTACTTC.

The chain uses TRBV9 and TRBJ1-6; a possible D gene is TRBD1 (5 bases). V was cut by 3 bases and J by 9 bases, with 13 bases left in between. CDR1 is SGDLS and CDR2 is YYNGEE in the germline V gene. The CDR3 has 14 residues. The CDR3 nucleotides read TGTGCCAGCAGCGCCGGACAAGGGATTTCACCCCTCCACTTT. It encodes CASSAGQGISPLHF.

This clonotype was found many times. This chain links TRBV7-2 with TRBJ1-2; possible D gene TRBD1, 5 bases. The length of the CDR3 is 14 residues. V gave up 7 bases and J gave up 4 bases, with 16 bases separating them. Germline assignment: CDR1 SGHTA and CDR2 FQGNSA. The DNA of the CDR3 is TGTGCCAGCAAAAGAGGGGCAGAAAGCTATGGCTACACCTTC. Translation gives CASKRGAESYGYTF.

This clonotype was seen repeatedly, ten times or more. The CDR3 loop is CATSDRVGVGGTGELFF. CDR3 sequence (DNA): TGTGCCACCAGTGATCGCGTCGGAGTGGGGGGGACCGGGGAGCTGTTTTTT. This chain connects TRBV24-1 to TRBJ2-2, with 7 nucleotides matching TRBD2. CDR1 KGHDR and CDR2 SFDVKD come from the germline V gene. V shed 3 bases, J shed 5 bases, and the junction held 11 bases outside the gene matches. The CDR3 contains 17 residues.

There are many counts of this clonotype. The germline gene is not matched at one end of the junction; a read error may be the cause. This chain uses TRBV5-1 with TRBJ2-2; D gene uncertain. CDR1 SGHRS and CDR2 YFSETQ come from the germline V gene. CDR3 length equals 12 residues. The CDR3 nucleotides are TGTGCCAGCAGCTCAGACACCGGGGAGCTGTTTTTT. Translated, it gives CASSSDTGELFF.

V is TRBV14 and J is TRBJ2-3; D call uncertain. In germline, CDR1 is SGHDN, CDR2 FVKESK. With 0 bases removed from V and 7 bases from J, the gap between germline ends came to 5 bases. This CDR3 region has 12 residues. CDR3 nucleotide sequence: TGTGCCAGCAGCCAAGATCGAAATACGCAGTATTTT. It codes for CASSQDRNTQYF.